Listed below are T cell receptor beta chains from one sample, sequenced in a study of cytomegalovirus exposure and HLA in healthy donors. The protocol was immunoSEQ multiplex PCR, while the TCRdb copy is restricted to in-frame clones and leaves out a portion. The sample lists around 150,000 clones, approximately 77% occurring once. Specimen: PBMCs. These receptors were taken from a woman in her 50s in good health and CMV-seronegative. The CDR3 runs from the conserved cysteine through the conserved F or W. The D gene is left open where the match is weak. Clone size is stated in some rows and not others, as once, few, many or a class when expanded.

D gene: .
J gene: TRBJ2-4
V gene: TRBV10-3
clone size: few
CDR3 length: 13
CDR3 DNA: TGTGCCATCAGTGAGGACACCAAAAACATTCAGTACTTC
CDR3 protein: CAISEDTKNIQYF

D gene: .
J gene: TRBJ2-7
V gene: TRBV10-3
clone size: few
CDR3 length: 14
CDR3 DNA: TGTGCCATCAGAGGAGCGCAAAACTCCTACGAGCAGTACTTC
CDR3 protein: CAIRGAQNSYEQYF

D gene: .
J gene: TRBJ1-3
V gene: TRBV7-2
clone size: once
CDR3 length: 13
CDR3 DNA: TGTGCCAGCAGCTCTGTCTCTGGAAACACCATATATTTT
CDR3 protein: CASSSVSGNTIYF

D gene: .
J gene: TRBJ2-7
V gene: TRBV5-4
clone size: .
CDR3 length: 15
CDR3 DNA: TGTGCCAGCAGCTCGGACGGAGGCCGGATGAGGGAGCAGTACTTC
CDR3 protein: CASSSDGGRMREQYF

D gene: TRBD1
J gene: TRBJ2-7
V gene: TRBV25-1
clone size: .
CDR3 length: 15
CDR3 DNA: TGTGCCAGCAGTGGTCCAGCGACAGGGACCTACGAGCAGTACTTC
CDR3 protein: CASSGPATGTYEQYF

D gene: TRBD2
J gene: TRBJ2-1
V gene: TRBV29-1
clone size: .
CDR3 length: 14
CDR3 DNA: TGCAGCGTTGATCTGACTAGCGGGGGGGCTACTAAGTTCTTC
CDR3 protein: CSVDLTSGGATKFF

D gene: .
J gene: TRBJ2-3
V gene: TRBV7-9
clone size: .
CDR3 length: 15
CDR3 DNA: TGTGCCAGCAGCTTACGCGGGGCGGACACAGATACGCAGTATTTT
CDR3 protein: CASSLRGADTDTQYF

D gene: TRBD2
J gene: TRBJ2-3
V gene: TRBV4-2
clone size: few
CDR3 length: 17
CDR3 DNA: TGTGCCAGCAGCCAATCCCCGTGGCTAGCGGGAACAGATACGCAGTATTTT
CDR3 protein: CASSQSPWLAGTDTQYF

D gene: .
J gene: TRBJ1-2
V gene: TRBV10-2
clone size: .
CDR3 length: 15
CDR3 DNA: TGCGCCAGCAGTGAGTCGATAACGGGGGTACAGGGCTACACCTTC
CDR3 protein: CASSESITGVQGYTF

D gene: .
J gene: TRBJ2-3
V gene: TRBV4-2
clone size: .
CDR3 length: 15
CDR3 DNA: TGTGCCAGCAGCCAACACAAAGATAGCACAGATACGCAGTATTTT
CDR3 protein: CASSQHKDSTDTQYF

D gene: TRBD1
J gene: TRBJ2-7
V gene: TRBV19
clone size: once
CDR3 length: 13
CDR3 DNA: TGTGCCAGTAGTATGGGGGTCCCGGGACAGGCCGACTTC
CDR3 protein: CASSMGVPGQADF

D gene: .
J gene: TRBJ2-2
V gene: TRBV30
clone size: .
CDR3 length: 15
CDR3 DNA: TGTGCCTGGAGTGTGTTGGGGCCCGGCACCGGGGAGCTGTTTTTT
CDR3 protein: CAWSVLGPGTGELFF

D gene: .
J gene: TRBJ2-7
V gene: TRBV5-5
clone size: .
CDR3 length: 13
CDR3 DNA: TGTGCCAGCAGCTTGGCCAGTTCCTACGAGCAGTACTTC
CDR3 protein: CASSLASSYEQYF

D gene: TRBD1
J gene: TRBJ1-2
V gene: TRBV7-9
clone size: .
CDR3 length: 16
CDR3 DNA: TGTGCCAGCAGCCTACTCCCCACAGGGGATGTCGGTGGCTACACCTTC
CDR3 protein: CASSLLPTGDVGGYTF

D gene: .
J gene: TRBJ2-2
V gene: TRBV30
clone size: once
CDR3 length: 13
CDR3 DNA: TGTGCCTGGACCCCACAGGCCACCGGGGAGCTGTTTTTT
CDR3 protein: CAWTPQATGELFF

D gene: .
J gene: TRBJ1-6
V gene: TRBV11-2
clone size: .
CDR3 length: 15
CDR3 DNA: TGTGCCAGCAGCGAAGCGGGGCGGCAGAATTCACCCCTCCACTTT
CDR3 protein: CASSEAGRQNSPLHF

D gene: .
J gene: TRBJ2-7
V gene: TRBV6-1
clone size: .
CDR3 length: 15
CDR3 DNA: TGTGCCAGCAGTGGGACCGGGACATTTCGCTACGAGCAGTACTTC
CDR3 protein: CASSGTGTFRYEQYF

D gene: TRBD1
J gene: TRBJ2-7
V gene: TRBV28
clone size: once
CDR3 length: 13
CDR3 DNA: TGTGCCAGCAGTGCCGGACAGGATTACGAGCAGTACTTC
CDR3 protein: CASSAGQDYEQYF

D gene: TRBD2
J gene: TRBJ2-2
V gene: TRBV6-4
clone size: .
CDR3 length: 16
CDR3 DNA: TGTGCCAGCAGCCTTAGCGGGGGGCTCGTCGGCGGGGAGCTGTTTTTT
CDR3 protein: CASSLSGGLVGGELFF

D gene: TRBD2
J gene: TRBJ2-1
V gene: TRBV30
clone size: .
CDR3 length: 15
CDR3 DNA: TGTGCCTGGAGTCCCTTTAGCGGGGGTATGAATGAGCAGTTCTTC
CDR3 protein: CAWSPFSGGMNEQFF

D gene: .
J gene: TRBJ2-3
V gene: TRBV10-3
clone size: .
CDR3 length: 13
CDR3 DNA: TGTGCCATCAGTGTCGGTGGAGATGATACGCAGTATTTT
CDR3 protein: CAISVGGDDTQYF

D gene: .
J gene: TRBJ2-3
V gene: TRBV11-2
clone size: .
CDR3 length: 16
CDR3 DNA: TGTGCCAGCACATCCGAGGGGGGGGTGTTTACAGATACGCAGTATTTT
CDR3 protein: CASTSEGGVFTDTQYF

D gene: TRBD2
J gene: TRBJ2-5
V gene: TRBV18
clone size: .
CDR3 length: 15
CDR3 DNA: TGTGCCAGCTCACCCGTGGGGGGGAACCAAGAGACCCAGTACTTC
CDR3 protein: CASSPVGGNQETQYF

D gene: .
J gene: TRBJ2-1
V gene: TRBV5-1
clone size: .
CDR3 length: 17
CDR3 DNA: TGCGCCAGCAGCTTTACTAGCAAAGTTATTTCCTACAATGAGCAGTTCTTC
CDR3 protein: CASSFTSKVISYNEQFF

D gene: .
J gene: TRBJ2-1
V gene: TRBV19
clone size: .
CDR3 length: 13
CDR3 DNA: TGTGCCAGTAGTGAGGGCCCGAACAATGAGCAGTTCTTC
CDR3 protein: CASSEGPNNEQFF

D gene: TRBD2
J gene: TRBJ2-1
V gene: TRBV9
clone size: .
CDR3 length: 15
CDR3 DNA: TGTGCCAGCAGCGAGACTAGCGGGGCTTACAATGAGCAGTTCTTC
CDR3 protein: CASSETSGAYNEQFF

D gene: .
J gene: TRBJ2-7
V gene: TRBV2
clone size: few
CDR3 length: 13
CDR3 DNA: TGTGCCAGCAGGATAACAGGTCCCTACGAGCAGTACTTC
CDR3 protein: CASRITGPYEQYF

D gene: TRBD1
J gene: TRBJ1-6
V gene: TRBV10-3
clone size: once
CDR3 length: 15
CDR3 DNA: TGTGCCATCAGTGAGGGACAGGGATATAATTCACCCCTCCACTTT
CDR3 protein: CAISEGQGYNSPLHF

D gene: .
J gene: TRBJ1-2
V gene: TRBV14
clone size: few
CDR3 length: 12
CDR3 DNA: TGTGCCAGCAGCCCCTATAAAAGTGGCTACACCTTC
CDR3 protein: CASSPYKSGYTF